The clone carrying this TCR beta chain was counted ten times or more. Its antigen is currently unknown. RNA transcripts served as the template for amplifying TCR beta CDR3 regions. The HTBI set primed first-round TCR CDR3 RT-PCR. TCRdb called the multiplex PCR reads again in MiXCR, with one record for every CDR3 protein. The table includes 300,000 to 350,000 distinct CDR3 sequences, 15% to 20% detected once. The data were obtained in a study of T cells in Graves' hyperthyroidism and ophthalmopathy. Broader study findings: Blood samples included most of the expanded thyroid clonotypes exceeding 0.001.

Trimming removed 9 bases at V and 4 bases at J, with 19 bases between. The CDR3 is 14 amino acids. Germline loops: CDR1 MDHEN, CDR2 SYDVKM. Patients were excluded because of uncontrolled infection, other autoimmune disease, pregnancy or lactation. The authors took PBMCs from 7.5 to 10 ml fresh peripheral blood. The gene calls are TRBV28 and TRBJ2-7; tentative D call: TRBD2 (6 bases). This TCR derives from a woman in her thirties or forties with Graves' ophthalmopathy. What was sequenced was blood. CDR3: CASKGLRKTYEQYF. The CDR3, as DNA: TGTGCCAGTAAGGGACTTCGAAAGACATACGAGCAGTACTTC.